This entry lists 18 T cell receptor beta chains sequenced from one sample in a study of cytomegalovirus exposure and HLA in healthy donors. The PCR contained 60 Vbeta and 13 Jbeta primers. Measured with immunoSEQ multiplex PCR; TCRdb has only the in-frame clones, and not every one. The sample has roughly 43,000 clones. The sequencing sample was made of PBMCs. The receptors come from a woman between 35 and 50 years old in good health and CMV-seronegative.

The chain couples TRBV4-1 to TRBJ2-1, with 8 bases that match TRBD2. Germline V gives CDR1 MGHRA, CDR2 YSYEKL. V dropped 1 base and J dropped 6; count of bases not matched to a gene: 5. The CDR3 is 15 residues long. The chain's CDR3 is CASSQVRLAGNEQFF. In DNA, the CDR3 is TGCGCCAGCAGCCAAGTTCGGCTAGCGGGCAATGAGCAGTTCTTC.

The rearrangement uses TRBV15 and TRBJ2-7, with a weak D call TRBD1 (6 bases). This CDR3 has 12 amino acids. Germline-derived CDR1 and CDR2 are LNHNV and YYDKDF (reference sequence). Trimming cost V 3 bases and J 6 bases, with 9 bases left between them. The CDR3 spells CATSSEGVEQYF. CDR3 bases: TGTGCCACCAGCAGCGAGGGGGTCGAGCAGTACTTC.

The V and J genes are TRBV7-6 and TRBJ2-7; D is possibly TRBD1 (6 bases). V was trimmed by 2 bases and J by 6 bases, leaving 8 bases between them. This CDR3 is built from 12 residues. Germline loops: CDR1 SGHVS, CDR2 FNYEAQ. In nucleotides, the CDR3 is TGTGCCAGCAGCTTACGAGGGGGCGAGCAGTACTTC. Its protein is CASSLRGGEQYF.

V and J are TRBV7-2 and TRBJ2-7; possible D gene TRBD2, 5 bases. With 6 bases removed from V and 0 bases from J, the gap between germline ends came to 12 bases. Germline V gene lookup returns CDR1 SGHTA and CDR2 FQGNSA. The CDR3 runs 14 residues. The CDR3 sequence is CASSGGLLSYEQYF. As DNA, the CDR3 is TGTGCCAGCAGTGGAGGACTCCTCTCCTACGAGCAGTACTTC.

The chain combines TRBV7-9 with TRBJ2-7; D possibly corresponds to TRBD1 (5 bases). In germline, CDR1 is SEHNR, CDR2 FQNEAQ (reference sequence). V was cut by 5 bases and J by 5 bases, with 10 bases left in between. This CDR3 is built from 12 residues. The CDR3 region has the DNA TGTGCCAGCAGCCCAAACAGGAACGAGCAGTACTTC. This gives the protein CASSPNRNEQYF.

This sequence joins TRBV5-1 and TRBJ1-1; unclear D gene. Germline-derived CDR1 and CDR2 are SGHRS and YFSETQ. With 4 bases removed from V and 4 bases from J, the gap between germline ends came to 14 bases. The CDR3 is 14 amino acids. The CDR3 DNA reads TGCGCCAGCAGCACTGCGGCCGGCTCCACTGAAGCTTTCTTT. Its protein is CASSTAAGSTEAFF.

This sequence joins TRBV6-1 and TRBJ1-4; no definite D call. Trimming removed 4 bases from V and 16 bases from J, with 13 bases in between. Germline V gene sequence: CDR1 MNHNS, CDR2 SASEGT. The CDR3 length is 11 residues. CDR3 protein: CASSGSVRPFF. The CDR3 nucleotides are TGTGCCAGCAGTGGGTCAGTTCGTCCGTTTTTT.

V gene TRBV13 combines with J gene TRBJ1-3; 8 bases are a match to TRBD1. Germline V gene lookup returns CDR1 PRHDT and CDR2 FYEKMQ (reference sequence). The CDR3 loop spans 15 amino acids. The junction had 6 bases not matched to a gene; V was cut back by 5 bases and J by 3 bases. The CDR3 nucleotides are TGTGCCAGCAGCGCTAGGACAGGGTTTGGAAACACCATATATTTT. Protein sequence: CASSARTGFGNTIYF.

The CDR3 spells CASSHPTYSSSYEQYF. DNA of the CDR3: TGTGCCAGCAGCCATCCCACCTACAGCAGCTCCTACGAGCAGTACTTC. J is TRBJ2-7 and V is TRBV14; D is undetermined. V lost 3 bases to trimming and J lost 0 bases, with 15 bases between them. Germline V gives CDR1 SGHDN, CDR2 FVKESK. The CDR3 is 16 residues long.

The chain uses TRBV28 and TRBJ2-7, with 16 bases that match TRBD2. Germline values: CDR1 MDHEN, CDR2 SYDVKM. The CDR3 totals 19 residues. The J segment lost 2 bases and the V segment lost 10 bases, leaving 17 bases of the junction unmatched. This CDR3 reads CATQGVGTSGRGPAYEQYF. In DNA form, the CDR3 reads TGTGCCACCCAGGGGGTCGGGACTAGCGGGAGGGGACCGGCCTACGAGCAGTACTTC. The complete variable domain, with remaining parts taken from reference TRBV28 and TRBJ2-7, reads DVKVTQSSRYLVKRTGEKVFLECVQDMDHENMFWYRQDPGLGLRLIYFSYDVKMKEKGDIPEGYSVSREKKERFSLILESASTNQTSMYLCATQGVGTSGRGPAYEQYFGPGTRLTVT.

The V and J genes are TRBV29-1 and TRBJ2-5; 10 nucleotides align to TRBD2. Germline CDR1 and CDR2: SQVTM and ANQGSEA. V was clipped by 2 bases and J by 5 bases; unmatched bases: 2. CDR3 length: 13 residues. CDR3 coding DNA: TGCAGCGTTGAACTAGCGGGAGTTGAGACCCAGTACTTC. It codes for CSVELAGVETQYF.

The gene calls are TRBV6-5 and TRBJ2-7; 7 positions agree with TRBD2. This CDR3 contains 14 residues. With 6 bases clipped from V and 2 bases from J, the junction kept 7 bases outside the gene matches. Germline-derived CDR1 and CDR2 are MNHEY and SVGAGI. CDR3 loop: CASSQTSSTYEQYF. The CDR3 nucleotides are TGTGCCAGCAGCCAGACTAGCAGCACCTACGAGCAGTACTTC.

CDR3 protein: CSVTTGYSYEQYF. CDR3 DNA sequence: TGCAGCGTTACTACAGGGTACTCCTACGAGCAGTACTTC. V usage is TRBV29-1 and J usage is TRBJ2-5; D is possibly TRBD1 (6 bases). The last part of the DNA fits TRBJ2-7 better; the J call may be wrong. This CDR3 contains 13 residues. Germline loops: CDR1 SQVTM, CDR2 ANQGSEA.

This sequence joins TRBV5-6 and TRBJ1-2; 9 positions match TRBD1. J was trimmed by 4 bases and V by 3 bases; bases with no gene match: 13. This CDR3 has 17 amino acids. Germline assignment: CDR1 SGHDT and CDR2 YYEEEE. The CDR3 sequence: CASSSLPIQGAGYGYTF. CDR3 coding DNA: TGTGCCAGCAGCTCCCTTCCTATACAGGGGGCAGGCTATGGCTACACCTTC.

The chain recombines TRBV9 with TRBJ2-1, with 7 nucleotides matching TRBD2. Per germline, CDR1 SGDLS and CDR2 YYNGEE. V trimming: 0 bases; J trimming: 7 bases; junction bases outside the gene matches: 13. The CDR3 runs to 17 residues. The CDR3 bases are TGTGCCAGCAGCGTAGGGTTCGGGTCTAGGCGGGGGAATGAGCAGTTCTTC. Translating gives CASSVGFGSRRGNEQFF. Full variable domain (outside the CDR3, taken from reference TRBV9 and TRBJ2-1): DSGVTQTPKHLITATGQRVTLRCSPRSGDLSVYWYQQSLDQGLQFLIQYYNGEERAKGNILERFSAQQFPDLHSELNLSSLELGDSALYFCASSVGFGSRRGNEQFFGPGTRLTVL.

The CDR3 DNA sequence: TGTGCCAGCAGCTTCAGAGGAGGATCCGGAGGCTACACCTTC. Translated: CASSFRGGSGGYTF. J is TRBJ1-2 and V is TRBV5-4, with D uncertain. The CDR3 has 14 residues. Trimming left V 2 bases short and J 8 bases short, with 16 bases between. Germline CDR1 is SGHNT and CDR2 is YYREEE (reference sequence).

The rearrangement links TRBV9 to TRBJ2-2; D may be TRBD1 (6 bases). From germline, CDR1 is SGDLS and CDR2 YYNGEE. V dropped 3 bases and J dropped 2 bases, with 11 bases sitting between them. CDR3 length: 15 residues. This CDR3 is CASSAGTPNTGELFF. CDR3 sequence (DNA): TGTGCCAGCAGCGCCGGGACACCTAACACCGGGGAGCTGTTTTTT.

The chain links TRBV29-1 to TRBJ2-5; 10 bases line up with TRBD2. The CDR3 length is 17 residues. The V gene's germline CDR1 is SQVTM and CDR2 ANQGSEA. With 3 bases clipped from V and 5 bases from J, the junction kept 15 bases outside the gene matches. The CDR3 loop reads CSVDIALAGVLDETQYF. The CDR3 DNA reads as TGCAGCGTTGATATTGCCCTAGCGGGAGTTTTAGACGAGACCCAGTACTTC.